This T cell receptor beta chain was obtained from a study of blood T cell repertoires in COVID-19. Overall study: PBMCs, B-cell-depleted T cells, or T cells provided the cDNA or gDNA that made up the material.

This clone was seen only once. Assignments of participants to cohorts depended upon their own reported clinical history. V lost 3 bases and J lost 2; bases outside the gene matches: 7. The CDR3 spans 15 residues. The germline gives CDR1 MDHEN, CDR2 SYDVKM. Method: immunoSEQ multiplex PCR; TCRdb's copy keeps in-frame clones and lacks some. This table has fewer than 350,000 clones, 88% appearing once. The receptor comes from an older woman in a cohort exposed to, infected with or recovered from COVID-19 (not recorded which). J is TRBJ2-7 and V is TRBV28; 7 bases fit TRBD2. The sample was PBMCs or T cells enriched from blood (not recorded which). Here the CDR3 DNA reads TGTGCCAGCAGTTTTCCGAGGCGGGAGACCTACGAGCAGTACTTC. Protein sequence: CASSFPRRETYEQYF.